Presented here are 8 T cell receptor beta chains from one specimen sequenced in a study of T-cell memory formation after mild COVID-19. MiXCR, applied by TCRdb to the 5' RACE reads, yields one record per CDR3 protein. The sample carries some 190,000 distinct CDR3 sequences, approximately 16% recorded once. Sequencing was done on a sample of PBMCs or a T cell subset sorted from them (not recorded which). Every receptor here comes from an adult woman who had mild COVID-19 (a few samples of this study predate the infection). Cell type and time point are not known.

This clonotype has just a few counts. The chain uses TRBV20-1 and TRBJ2-1; no definite D call. Germline CDR1 and CDR2: DFQATT and SNEGSKA (reference sequence). Trimming pared 2 bases from V and 1 base from J, leaving 15 bases between. The CDR3 sequence is 16 residues long. In DNA form, the CDR3 reads TGCAGTGCTAGACCCCACGGAACTCGTTCCTACAATGAGCAGTTCTTC. It codes for CSARPHGTRSYNEQFF.

This clonotype has only a few counts. The rearrangement joins TRBV6-6 to TRBJ1-2; 9 bases are shared with TRBD1. Germline lookup yields CDR1 MNHNY and CDR2 SVGAGI (reference sequence). Trimming removed 5 bases from V and 5 bases from J; junction bases left unmatched: 12. This CDR3 region has 16 residues. The CDR3: CASSGGQGSSLYGYTF. The DNA of the CDR3 is TGTGCCAGCAGTGGGGGACAGGGAAGTAGTTTATATGGCTACACCTTC.

The chain has TRBV5-8 and TRBJ1-1; D may be TRBD1 (6 bases). V was trimmed by 3 bases and J by 5 bases, leaving 17 bases between them. The germline CDR1 and CDR2 sequences are SGHTS and YDEGEE. The CDR3 is 15 amino acids. CDR3 nucleotides: TGTGCCAGCAGCTCCCGGGACATGGGGCTGACTGAAGCTTTCTTT. The encoded protein is CASSSRDMGLTEAFF.

This clonotype was recorded many times. J is TRBJ2-1 and V is TRBV5-1; weak D call: TRBD2 (6 bases). V was shortened by 4 bases and J by 2 bases, with 13 bases between the two germline ends. CDR3 length equals 15 residues. Germline V gives CDR1 SGHRS, CDR2 YFSETQ. This chain's CDR3 is CASSPGAGTYNEQFF. CDR3 nucleotide sequence: TGCGCCAGCAGCCCAGGCGCGGGGACCTACAATGAGCAGTTCTTC.

The chain combines TRBV6-5 with TRBJ2-7, with 9 bases that match TRBD2. Trimming cost V 6 bases and J 2 bases; bases outside gene matches: 8. CDR3 length equals 15 residues. Germline lookup yields CDR1 MNHEY and CDR2 SVGAGI. The CDR3 DNA sequence: TGTGCCAGCAGCCCCGGTCTAGCGGGGACCTACGAGCAGTACTTC. Amino acid sequence: CASSPGLAGTYEQYF.

The chain links TRBV7-2 to TRBJ2-3; D unresolved. CDR3 length: 13 amino acids. Trimming shortened V by 5 bases and J by 7 bases, and 13 bases separated the two germline ends. Germline CDR1 is SGHTA and CDR2 is FQGNSA. The CDR3 spells CASSPRTGHTQYF. The DNA of the CDR3 is TGTGCCAGCAGCCCGAGAACTGGTCATACGCAGTATTTT.

The sample holds a few counts of this clonotype. This chain uses TRBV20-1 with TRBJ2-1, with 7 bases aligning to TRBD1. The trim removed 5 bases at V and 2 bases at J, leaving 9 bases unmatched. Germline V gene data show CDR1 as DFQATT and CDR2 as SNEGSKA (reference sequence). CDR3 length equals 15 residues. The CDR3 protein is CSAPDPQGAYNEQFF. The CDR3 bases are TGCAGTGCTCCCGATCCGCAGGGGGCCTACAATGAGCAGTTCTTC.

V is TRBV3-1 and J is TRBJ1-1; D gene ambiguous. Trimming removed 4 bases at V and 7 bases at J, with 13 bases between. Germline CDR1 LGHDT, CDR2 YNNKEL (reference sequence). The length of the CDR3 is 13 residues. The chain's CDR3 is CASSLSQALEAFF. The CDR3 coding sequence is TGTGCCAGCAGCCTAAGCCAGGCGCTTGAAGCTTTCTTT. Based on the CDR3 plus reference TRBV3-1 and TRBJ1-1, the full variable domain is DTAVSQTPKYLVTQMGNDKSIKCEQNLGHDTMYWYKQDSKKFLKIMFSYNNKELIINETVPNRFSPKSPDKAHLNLHINSLELGDSAVYFCASSLSQALEAFFGQGTRLTVV.